This T cell receptor (beta chain) came from a study of cytotoxic CD8 clonotypes in ibrutinib-treated CLL. Study-level information: The patients, about ten relapsed/refractory and around 15 treatment-naive, included about 18 who were IGHV unmutated. Samples had a mean of around 250,000 productive templates and 85,000 to 100,000 productive rearrangements.

Sequencing was designed to attain a depth spanning 1 in 200,000 to 1 in 1 million T cells. Profiling relied on immunoSEQ multiplex PCR, and the TCRdb table lists in-frame clones only, not all of them. The repertoire has some 200,000 clones, over 65% of them found once; the top ten carry 5.9%. Note on this clone: Antigen: not known.

General observations from the study: The public clonotypes identified were infrequent and showed contraction or stability on treatment.

This TCR came from a human donor with chronic lymphocytic leukemia. Sample: PBMCs, taken after 12 months of ibrutinib treatment.

In DNA, the CDR3 is TGTGCCAGTAGTATCCATGATGGGCGCCAGCCCCAGCATTTT. Its translation: CASSIHDGRQPQHF. This rearrangement joins TRBV19 to TRBJ1-5; D gene unclear. This CDR3 spans 14 amino acids. Germline values: CDR1 LNHDA, CDR2 SQIVND (reference sequence). V dropped 3 bases and J dropped 7 bases, with 13 bases sitting between them.